Given below is one T cell receptor beta chain in context. Its matching antigen is unknown. The data are from a study of cytomegalovirus exposure and HLA in healthy donors. V trimming: 4 bases; J trimming: 2 bases; junction bases outside the gene matches: 2. The CDR3 consists of 13 residues. Germline V gene sequence: CDR1 SEHNR, CDR2 FQNEAQ (reference sequence). The PCR contained 60 Vbeta and 13 Jbeta primers. TCRdb's copy holds only in-frame clones and misses some; the assay was immunoSEQ multiplex PCR. The data contain approximately 220,000 clones, around 80% of them singletons. Study-wide results and caveats: Roughly uniform depth of sequencing across donors was assumed in presence/absence analyses. Clonal expansion was found to be greater in HLA-associated TCR beta chains than in equally common others in a later analysis.

The V call is TRBV7-9, the J call TRBJ2-7, with 7 bases matching TRBD1. The TCR sequence derives from a boy younger than 10 in good health and CMV-seronegative. The sequenced sample was PBMCs. The CDR3 region is CASSSGQTYEQYF. The CDR3 bases are TGTGCCAGCAGCTCGGGACAGACCTACGAGCAGTACTTC.